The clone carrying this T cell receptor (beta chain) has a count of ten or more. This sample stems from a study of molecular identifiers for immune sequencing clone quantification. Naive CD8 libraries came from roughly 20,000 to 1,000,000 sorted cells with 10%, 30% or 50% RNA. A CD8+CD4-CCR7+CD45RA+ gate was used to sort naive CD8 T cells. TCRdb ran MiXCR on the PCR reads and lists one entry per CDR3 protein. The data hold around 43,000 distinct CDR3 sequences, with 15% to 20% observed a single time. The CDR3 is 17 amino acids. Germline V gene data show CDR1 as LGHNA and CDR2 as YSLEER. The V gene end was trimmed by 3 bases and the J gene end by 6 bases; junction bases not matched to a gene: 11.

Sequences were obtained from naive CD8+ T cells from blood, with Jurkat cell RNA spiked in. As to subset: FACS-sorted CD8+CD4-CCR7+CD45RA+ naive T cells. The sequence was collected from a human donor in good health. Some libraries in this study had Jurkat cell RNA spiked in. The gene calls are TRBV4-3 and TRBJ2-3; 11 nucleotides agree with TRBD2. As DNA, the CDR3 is TGCGCCAGCAGCCAGTATTTAGCGGGGGGGCTTGGCGATACGCAGTATTTT. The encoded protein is CASSQYLAGGLGDTQYF.